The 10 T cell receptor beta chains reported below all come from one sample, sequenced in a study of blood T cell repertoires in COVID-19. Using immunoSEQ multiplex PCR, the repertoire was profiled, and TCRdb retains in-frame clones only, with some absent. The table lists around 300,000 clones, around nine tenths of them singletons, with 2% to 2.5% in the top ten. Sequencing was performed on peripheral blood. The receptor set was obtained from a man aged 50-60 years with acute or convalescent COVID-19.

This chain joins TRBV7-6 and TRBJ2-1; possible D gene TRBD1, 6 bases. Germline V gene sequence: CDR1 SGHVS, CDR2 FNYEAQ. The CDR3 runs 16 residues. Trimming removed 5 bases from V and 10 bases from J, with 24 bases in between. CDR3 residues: CASSRSSLGAAGEQFF. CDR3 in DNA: TGTGCCAGCAGCCGTAGTAGTCTGGGGGCGGCCGGCGAGCAGTTCTTC. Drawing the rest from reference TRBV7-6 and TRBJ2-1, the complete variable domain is GAGVSQSPRYKVTKRGQDVALRCDPISGHVSLYWYRQALGQGPEFLTYFNYEAQQDKSGLPNDRFSAERPEGSISTLTIQRTEQRDSAMYRCASSRSSLGAAGEQFFGPGTRLTVL.

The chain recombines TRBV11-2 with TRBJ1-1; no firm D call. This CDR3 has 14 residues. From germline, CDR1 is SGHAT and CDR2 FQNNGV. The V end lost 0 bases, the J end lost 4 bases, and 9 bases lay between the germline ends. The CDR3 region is CASSLDSRGTEAFF. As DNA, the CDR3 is TGTGCCAGCAGCTTAGACAGTCGTGGCACTGAAGCTTTCTTT.

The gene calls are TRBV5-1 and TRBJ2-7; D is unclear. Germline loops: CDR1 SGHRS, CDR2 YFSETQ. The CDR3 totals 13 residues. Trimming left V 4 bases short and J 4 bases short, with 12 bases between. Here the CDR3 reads CASSLLDLYEQYF. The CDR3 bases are TGCGCCAGCAGCCTTCTTGACTTGTACGAGCAGTACTTC.

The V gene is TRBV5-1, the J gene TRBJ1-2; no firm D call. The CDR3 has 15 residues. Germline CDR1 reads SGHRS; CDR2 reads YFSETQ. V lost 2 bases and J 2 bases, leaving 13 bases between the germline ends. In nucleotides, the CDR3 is TGCGCCAGCAGCTTAGCAACGGGGATAAACTATGGCTACACCTTC. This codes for CASSLATGINYGYTF.

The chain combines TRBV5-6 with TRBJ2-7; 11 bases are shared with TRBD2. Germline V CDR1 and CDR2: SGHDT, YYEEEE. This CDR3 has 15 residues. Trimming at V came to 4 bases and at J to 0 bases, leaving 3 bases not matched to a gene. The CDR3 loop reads CASSPLAGGSYEQYF. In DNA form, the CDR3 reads TGTGCCAGCAGCCCTCTAGCGGGGGGCTCCTACGAGCAGTACTTC.

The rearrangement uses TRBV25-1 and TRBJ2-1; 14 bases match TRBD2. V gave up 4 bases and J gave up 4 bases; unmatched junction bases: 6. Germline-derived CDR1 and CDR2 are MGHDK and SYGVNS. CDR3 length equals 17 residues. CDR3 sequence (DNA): TGTGCCAGCAGTGGACTAGCGGGGGGGCTAGGTTACAATGAGCAGTTCTTC. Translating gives CASSGLAGGLGYNEQFF.

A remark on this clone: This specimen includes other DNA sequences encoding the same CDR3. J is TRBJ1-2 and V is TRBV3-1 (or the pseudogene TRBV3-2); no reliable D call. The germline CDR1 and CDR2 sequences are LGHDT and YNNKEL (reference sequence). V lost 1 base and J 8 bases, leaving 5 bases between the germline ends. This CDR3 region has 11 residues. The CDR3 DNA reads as TGTGCCAGCAGCCAAGGTGGCGGCTACACCTTC. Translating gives CASSQGGGYTF.

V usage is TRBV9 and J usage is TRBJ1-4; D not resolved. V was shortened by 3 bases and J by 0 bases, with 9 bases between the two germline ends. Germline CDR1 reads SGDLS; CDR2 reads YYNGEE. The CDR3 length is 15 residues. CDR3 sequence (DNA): TGTGCCAGCAGCGACTCCGCCTCAACTAATGAAAAACTGTTTTTT. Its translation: CASSDSASTNEKLFF.

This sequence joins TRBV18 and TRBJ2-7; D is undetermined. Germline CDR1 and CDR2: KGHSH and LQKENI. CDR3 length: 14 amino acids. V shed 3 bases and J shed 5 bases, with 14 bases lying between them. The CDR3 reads CASSPRPSSDEQYF. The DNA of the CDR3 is TGTGCCAGCTCACCCAGGCCCTCATCGGACGAGCAGTACTTC.

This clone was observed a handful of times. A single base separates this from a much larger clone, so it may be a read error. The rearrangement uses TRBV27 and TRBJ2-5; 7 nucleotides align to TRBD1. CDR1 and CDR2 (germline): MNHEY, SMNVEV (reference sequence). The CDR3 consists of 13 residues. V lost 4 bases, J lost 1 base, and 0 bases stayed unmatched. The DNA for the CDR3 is TGTGCCAGCAGTTGGGACAGCCAAGAGACCCAGTACTTC. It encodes CASSWDSQETQYF.